One and the same sample provided the 19 T cell receptor beta chains below, sequenced in a study of CD8+ T cells in alopecia areata. Extracted from the samples, RNA was reverse transcribed into cDNA to serve as the sequencing template. Some clones are missing from TCRdb's copy, which holds only in-frame ones; the method was immunoSEQ multiplex PCR. The sample holds 110,000 or so clones; 55% to 80% are singletons and the top ten take 2.5% to 3%. Material: CD4+ T cells sorted from blood. The origin of the receptors is a human donor in good health.

The rearrangement links TRBV29-1 to TRBJ2-7; D may match TRBD1 or TRBD2 (6 bases each). CDR3 length: 12 residues. The germline V and J ends were trimmed by 6 bases and 3 bases, with 12 bases remaining between them. CDR1 SQVTM and CDR2 ANQGSEA come from the germline V gene. The CDR3 DNA reads as TGCAGCGTCGCGGGACAATTCTACGAGCAGTACTTC. Translation: CSVAGQFYEQYF.

This sequence joins TRBV6-6 and TRBJ2-3; D remains ambiguous. Germline CDR1 is MNHNY and CDR2 is SVGAGI (reference sequence). Trimming pared 11 bases from V and 1 base from J, leaving 13 bases between. This CDR3 is built from 13 residues. The CDR3 reads CAASRVGTDTQYF. The CDR3 nucleotides read TGTGCCGCCAGCCGGGTAGGCACAGATACGCAGTATTTT.

The chain uses TRBV30 and TRBJ2-5; 9 bases fit TRBD2. The CDR3 is made up of 14 amino acids. V was pared by 3 bases and J by 1 base, with 3 bases of the junction left unmatched. From germline, CDR1 is GTSNPN and CDR2 SVGIG (reference sequence). CDR3 in DNA: TGTGCCTGGAGGGTAGCGGGGGCCCAAGAGACCCAGTACTTC. Translation: CAWRVAGAQETQYF.

The chain joins TRBV11-2 to TRBJ1-6; no clear D. The germline V and J ends were trimmed by 3 bases and 7 bases, with 4 bases remaining between them. The CDR3 contains 12 residues. The germline CDR1 and CDR2 sequences are SGHAT and FQNNGV. The DNA for the CDR3 is TGTGCCAGCAGCTTGGGAAATTCACCCCTCCACTTT. It translates to CASSLGNSPLHF.

This clone was detected once. This rearrangement joins TRBV29-1 to TRBJ1-2; D not certain. This CDR3 spans 13 amino acids. V was trimmed by 2 bases and J by 0 bases, leaving 7 bases between them. The V gene's germline CDR1 is SQVTM and CDR2 ANQGSEA. The CDR3 DNA sequence: TGCAGCGTTGAAACACCTCCTAACTATGGCTACACCTTC. Protein: CSVETPPNYGYTF.

The CDR3: CASSLVEARFQETQYF. The CDR3 DNA is TGCGCCAGCAGCTTGGTTGAGGCGCGGTTCCAAGAGACCCAGTACTTC. The chain carries TRBV5-1 and TRBJ2-5; D is undetermined. V lost 0 bases to trimming and J lost 1 base, with 13 bases between them. The germline gives CDR1 SGHRS, CDR2 YFSETQ. This CDR3 is 16 amino acids long.

The chain recombines TRBV5-1 with TRBJ2-1; tentatively, D is TRBD2 (5 bases). The V gene's germline CDR1 is SGHRS and CDR2 YFSETQ. CDR3 size: 14 residues. Written as DNA, the CDR3 is TGCGCTAGCGCCCCTTTGCCTCCGGGCAATGAGCAGTTCTTC. This gives the protein CASAPLPPGNEQFF.

V gene TRBV9 combines with J gene TRBJ2-2, with 7 bases that match TRBD1. The CDR3 runs to 15 residues. The V segment lost 4 bases and the J segment 0 bases; nucleotides outside the gene matches: 3. From germline, CDR1 is SGDLS and CDR2 YYNGEE. The DNA for the CDR3 is TGTGCCAGCAGCACGGACAGGACGAACACCGGGGAGCTGTTTTTT. This sequence encodes CASSTDRTNTGELFF.

The chain joins TRBV7-9 to TRBJ2-1, with 8 bases fitting TRBD2. Germline CDR1 and CDR2: SEHNR and FQNEAQ (reference sequence). V lost 4 bases to trimming and J lost 9 bases; unmatched junction nucleotides: 14. CDR3 length: 16 residues. The CDR3 DNA reads TGTGCCAGCAGCTACACCCCGGGACTAGATAATGTTGAGCAGTTCTTC. This translates into CASSYTPGLDNVEQFF. The full variable domain, with the rest looked up from reference TRBV7-9 and TRBJ2-1, is DTGVSQNPRHKITKRGQNVTFRCDPISEHNRLYWYRQTLGQGPEFLTYFQNEAQLEKSRLLSDRFSAERPKGSFSTLEIQRTEQGDSAMYLCASSYTPGLDNVEQFFGPGTRLTVL.

The V call is TRBV5-1, the J call TRBJ2-6; 7 nucleotides line up with TRBD1. CDR3 length: 14 residues. Unmatched junction bases numbered 7, after V lost 3 bases and J lost 10 bases. Germline V CDR1 and CDR2: SGHRS, YFSETQ. The CDR3 bases are TGCGCCAGCAGCTCCCCTAAGACAGGGAACGTCCTGACTTTC. It encodes CASSSPKTGNVLTF.

There are a few counts of this clone. This chain uses TRBV27 with TRBJ1-6; no definite D call. CDR1 is MNHEY and CDR2 is SMNVEV in the germline V gene (reference sequence). Deletions cut 3 bases from V and 6 bases from J, with 18 bases between. The CDR3 loop spans 17 amino acids. The CDR3 is CASSFSAGGEGNSPLHF. CDR3 sequence (DNA): TGTGCCAGCAGTTTTTCGGCTGGCGGAGAGGGTAATTCACCCCTCCACTTT.

In this sample, this clone turned up a few times. The chain has TRBV30 and TRBJ2-5, with 9 bases fitting TRBD2. The CDR3 has 14 residues. V lost 4 bases and J lost 1; bases outside the gene matches: 4. Germline-derived CDR1 and CDR2 are GTSNPN and SVGIG (reference sequence). The CDR3 is CAWTLAGVQETQYF. The CDR3 DNA reads as TGTGCCTGGACGTTAGCGGGGGTCCAAGAGACCCAGTACTTC. The full variable domain, its missing parts supplied by reference TRBV30 and TRBJ2-5, is SQTIHQWPATLVQPVGSPLSLECTVEGTSNPNLYWYRQAAGRGLQLLFYSVGIGQISSEVPQNLSASRPQDRQFILSSKKLLLSDSGFYLCAWTLAGVQETQYFGPGTRLLVL.

By sample share, this clone is medium-sized. V gene TRBV11-2 combines with J gene TRBJ2-2, with 7 bases identical to TRBD2. Germline loops: CDR1 SGHAT, CDR2 FQNNGV. V trimming: 5 bases; J trimming: 4 bases; junction bases outside the gene matches: 4. CDR3 length: 14 residues. CDR3: CASSRSGGTGELFF. Written as DNA, the CDR3 is TGTGCCAGCAGCCGATCGGGGGGCACCGGGGAGCTGTTTTTT.

The chain uses TRBV15 and TRBJ1-4; D possibly corresponds to TRBD1 (5 bases). The CDR3 consists of 13 residues. With 5 bases removed from V and 8 bases from J, the gap between germline ends came to 12 bases. Germline CDR1 and CDR2: LNHNV and YYDKDF (reference sequence). CDR3 sequence reads: CATSPTRGEKLFF. The CDR3 coding sequence is TGTGCCACCAGCCCGACGAGGGGCGAAAAACTGTTTTTT. The variable domain in full, completed from reference TRBV15 and TRBJ1-4, reads DAMVIQNPRYQVTQFGKPVTLSCSQTLNHNVMYWYQQKSSQAPKLLFHYYDKDFNNEADTPDNFQSRRPNTSFCFLDIRSPGLGDTAMYLCATSPTRGEKLFFGSGTQLSVL.

The sample holds one count of this clone. This chain joins TRBV30 and TRBJ2-7; 9 nucleotides align to TRBD2. V lost 2 bases, J lost 0 bases, and 5 bases stayed unmatched. The CDR3 covers 15 residues. CDR1 GTSNPN and CDR2 SVGIG come from the germline V gene (reference sequence). CDR3: CAWSRGGGASYEQYF. The CDR3 DNA sequence: TGTGCCTGGAGTAGGGGCGGGGGGGCCTCCTACGAGCAGTACTTC.

The chain is built from TRBV27 and TRBJ1-4, with 7 positions matching TRBD1. The CDR3 extends over 16 amino acids. V lost 5 bases and J lost 7; bases outside the gene matches: 13. Germline V gives CDR1 MNHEY, CDR2 SMNVEV (reference sequence). CDR3 loop: CASSPRPGTVGEKLFF. The CDR3 region has the DNA TGTGCCAGCAGTCCGCGCCCCGGGACAGTAGGTGAAAAACTGTTTTTT.

CDR3: CASSQAVVYYEQYF. The CDR3 DNA reads TGCGCCAGCAGCCAAGCAGTCGTTTACTACGAGCAGTACTTC. The chain uses TRBV4-1 and TRBJ2-7; no clear D. CDR3 length: 14 amino acids. Trimming took 1 base from V and 3 from J, leaving 10 bases between them. CDR1 and CDR2 (germline): MGHRA, YSYEKL.

The rearrangement joins TRBV7-2 to TRBJ1-2, with 9 bases aligning to TRBD1. In germline, CDR1 is SGHTA, CDR2 FQGNSA. V lost 5 bases, J lost 5 bases, and 9 bases stayed unmatched. The CDR3 has 15 amino acids. The CDR3 DNA sequence: TGTGCCAGCAGCGGTAGACCGGGACAGGGATATGGCTACACCTTC. The encoded protein is CASSGRPGQGYGYTF.

The V and J genes are TRBV5-1 and TRBJ1-2; D is perhaps TRBD1 (6 bases). Between the trimmed V and J ends, which lost 4 bases and 6 bases, there was a span of 10 bases. The germline gives CDR1 SGHRS, CDR2 YFSETQ. The CDR3 consists of 12 residues. The CDR3 sequence: CASSSGGHGYTF. The CDR3 region has the DNA TGCGCCAGCAGCAGCGGGGGCCATGGCTACACCTTC.